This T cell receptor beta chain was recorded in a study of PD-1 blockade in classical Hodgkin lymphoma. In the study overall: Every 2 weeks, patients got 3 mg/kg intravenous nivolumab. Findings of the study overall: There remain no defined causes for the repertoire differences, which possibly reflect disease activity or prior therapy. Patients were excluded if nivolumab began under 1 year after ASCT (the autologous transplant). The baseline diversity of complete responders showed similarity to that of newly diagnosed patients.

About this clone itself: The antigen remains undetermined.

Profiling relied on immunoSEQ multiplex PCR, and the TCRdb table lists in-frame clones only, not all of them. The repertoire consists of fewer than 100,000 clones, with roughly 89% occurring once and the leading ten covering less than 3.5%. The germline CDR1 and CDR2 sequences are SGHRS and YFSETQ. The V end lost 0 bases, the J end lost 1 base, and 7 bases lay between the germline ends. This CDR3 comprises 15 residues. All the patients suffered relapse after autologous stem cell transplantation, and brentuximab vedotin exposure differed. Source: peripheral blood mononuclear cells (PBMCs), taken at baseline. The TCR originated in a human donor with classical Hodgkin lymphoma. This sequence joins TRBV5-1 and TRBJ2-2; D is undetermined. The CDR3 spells CASSLAVQNTGELFF. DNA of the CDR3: TGCGCCAGCAGCTTGGCGGTCCAGAACACCGGGGAGCTGTTTTTT.